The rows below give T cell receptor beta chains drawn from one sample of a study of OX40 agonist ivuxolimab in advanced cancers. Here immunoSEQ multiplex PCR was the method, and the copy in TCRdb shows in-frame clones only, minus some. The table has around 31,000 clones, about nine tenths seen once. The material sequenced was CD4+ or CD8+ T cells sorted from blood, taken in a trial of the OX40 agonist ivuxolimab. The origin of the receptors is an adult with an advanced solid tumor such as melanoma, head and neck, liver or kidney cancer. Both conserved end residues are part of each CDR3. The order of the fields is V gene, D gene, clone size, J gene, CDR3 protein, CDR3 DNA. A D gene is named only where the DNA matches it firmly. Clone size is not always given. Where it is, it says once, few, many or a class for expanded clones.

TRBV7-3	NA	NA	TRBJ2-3	CASSLMGADTQYF	TGTGCCAGCAGCTTAATGGGGGCAGATACGCAGTATTTT
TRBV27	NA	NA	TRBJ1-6	CASSWASYSPLHF	TGTGCCAGCAGTTGGGCCAGTTATTCACCCCTCCACTTT
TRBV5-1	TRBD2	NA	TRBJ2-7	CASSLAAGGAYEQYF	TGCGCCAGCAGCTTGGCAGCCGGGGGGGCCTACGAGCAGTACTTC
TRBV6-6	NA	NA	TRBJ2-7	CASSYFESEQYF	TGTGCCAGCAGTTATTTCGAGTCCGAGCAGTACTTC
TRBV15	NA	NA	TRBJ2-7	CATGGADADEQYF	TGTGCCACAGGGGGGGCAGACGCCGACGAGCAGTACTTC
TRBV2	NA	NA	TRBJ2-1	CASSGVNEQFF	TGTGCCAGCAGTGGCGTGAATGAGCAGTTCTTC
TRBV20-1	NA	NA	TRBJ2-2	CSASAGGELFF	TGCAGTGCTAGCGCAGGTGGGGAGCTGTTTTTT
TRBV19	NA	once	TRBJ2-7	CASSIDSTYLYEQYF	TGTGCCAGTAGTATAGATTCGACTTACCTATACGAGCAGTACTTC
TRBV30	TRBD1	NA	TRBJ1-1	CAWNPGQGDEAFF	TGTGCCTGGAATCCGGGACAGGGGGATGAAGCTTTCTTT
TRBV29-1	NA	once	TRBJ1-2	CSVELTGYGYTF	TGCAGCGTTGAATTGACAGGCTATGGCTACACCTTC